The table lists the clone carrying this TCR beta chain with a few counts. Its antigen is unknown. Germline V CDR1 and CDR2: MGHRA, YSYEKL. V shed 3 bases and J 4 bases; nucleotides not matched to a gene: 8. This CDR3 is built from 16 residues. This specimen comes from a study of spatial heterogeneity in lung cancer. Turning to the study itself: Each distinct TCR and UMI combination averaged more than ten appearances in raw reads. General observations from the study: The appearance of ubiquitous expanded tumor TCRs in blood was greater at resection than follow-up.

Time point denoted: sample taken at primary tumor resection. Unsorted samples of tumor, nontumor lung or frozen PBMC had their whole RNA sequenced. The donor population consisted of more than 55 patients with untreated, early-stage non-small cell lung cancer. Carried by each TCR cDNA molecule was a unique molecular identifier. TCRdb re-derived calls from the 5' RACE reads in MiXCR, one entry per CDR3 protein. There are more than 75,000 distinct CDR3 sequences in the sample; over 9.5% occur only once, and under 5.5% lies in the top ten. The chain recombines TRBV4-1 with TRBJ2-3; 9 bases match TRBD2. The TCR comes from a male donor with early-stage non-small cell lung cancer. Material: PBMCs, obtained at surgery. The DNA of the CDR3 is TGCGCCAGCAGCCAGGCGGGAGGGCCCACGGCAGATACGCAGTATTTT. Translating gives CASSQAGGPTADTQYF.